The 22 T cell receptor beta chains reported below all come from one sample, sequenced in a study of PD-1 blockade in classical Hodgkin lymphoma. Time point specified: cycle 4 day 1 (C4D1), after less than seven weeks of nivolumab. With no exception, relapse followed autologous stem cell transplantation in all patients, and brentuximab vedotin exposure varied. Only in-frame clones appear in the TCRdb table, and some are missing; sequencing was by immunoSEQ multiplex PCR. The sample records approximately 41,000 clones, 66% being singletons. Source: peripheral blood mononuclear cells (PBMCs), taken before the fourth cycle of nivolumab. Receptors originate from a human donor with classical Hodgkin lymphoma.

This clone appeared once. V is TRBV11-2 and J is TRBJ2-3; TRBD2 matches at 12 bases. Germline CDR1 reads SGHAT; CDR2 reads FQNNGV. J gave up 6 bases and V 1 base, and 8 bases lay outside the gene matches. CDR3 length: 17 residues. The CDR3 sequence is CASSLGTTSGSWDTQYF. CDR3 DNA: TGTGCCAGCAGCTTAGGTACGACTAGCGGGAGTTGGGATACGCAGTATTTT.

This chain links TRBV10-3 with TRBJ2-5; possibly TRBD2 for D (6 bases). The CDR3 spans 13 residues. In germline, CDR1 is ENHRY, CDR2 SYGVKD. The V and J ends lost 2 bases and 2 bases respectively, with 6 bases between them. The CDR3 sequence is CAISEGGQETQYF. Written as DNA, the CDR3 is TGTGCCATCAGTGAGGGGGGGCAAGAGACCCAGTACTTC.

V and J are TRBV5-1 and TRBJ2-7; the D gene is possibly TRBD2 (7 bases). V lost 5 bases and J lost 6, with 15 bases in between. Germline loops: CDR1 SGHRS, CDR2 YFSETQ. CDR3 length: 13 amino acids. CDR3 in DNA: TGCGCCAGCAGTCCGGGACTACAGGGCGAGCAGTACTTC. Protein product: CASSPGLQGEQYF.

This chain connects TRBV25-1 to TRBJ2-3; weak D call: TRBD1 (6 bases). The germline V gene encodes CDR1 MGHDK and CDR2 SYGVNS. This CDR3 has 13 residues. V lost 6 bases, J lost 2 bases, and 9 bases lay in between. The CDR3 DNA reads TGTGCCAGCAGCGCAGGGGTCACAGATACGCAGTATTTT. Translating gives CASSAGVTDTQYF. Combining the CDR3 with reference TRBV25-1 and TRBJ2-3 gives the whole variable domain EADIYQTPRYLVIGTGKKITLECSQTMGHDKMYWYQQDPGMELHLIHYSYGVNSTEKGDLSSESTVSRIRTEHFPLTLESARPSHTSQYLCASSAGVTDTQYFGPGTRLTVL.

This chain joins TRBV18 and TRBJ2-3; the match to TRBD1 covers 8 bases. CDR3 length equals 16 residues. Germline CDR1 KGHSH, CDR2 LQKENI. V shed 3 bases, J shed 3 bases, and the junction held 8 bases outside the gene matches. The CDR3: CASSPQGALRTDTQYF. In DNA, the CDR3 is TGTGCCAGCTCACCGCAGGGGGCTCTAAGGACAGATACGCAGTATTTT.

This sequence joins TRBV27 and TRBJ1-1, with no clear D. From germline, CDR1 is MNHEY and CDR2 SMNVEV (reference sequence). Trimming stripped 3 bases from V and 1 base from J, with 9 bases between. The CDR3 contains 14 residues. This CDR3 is CASSLAHKNTEAFF. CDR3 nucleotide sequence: TGTGCCAGCAGTTTGGCACACAAGAACACTGAAGCTTTCTTT.

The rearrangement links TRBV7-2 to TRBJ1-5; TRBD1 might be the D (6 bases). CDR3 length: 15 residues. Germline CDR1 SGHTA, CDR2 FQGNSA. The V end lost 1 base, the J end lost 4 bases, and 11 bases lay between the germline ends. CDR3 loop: CASSLVGQMNQPQHF. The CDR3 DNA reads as TGTGCCAGCAGCTTAGTAGGACAGATGAATCAGCCCCAGCATTTT.

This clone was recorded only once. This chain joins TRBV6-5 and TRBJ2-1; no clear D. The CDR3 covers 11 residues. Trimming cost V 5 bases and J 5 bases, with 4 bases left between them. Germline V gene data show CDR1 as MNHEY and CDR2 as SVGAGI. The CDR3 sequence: CASSLHNEQFF. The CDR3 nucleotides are TGTGCCAGCAGTCTCCACAATGAGCAGTTCTTC.

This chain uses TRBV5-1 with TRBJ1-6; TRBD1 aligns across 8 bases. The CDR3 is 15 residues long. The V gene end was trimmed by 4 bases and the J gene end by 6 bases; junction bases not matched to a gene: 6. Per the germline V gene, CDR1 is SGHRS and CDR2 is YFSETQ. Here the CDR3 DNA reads TGCGCCAGCAGCGCGGGACAGGTCGTTAATTCACCCCTCCACTTT. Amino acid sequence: CASSAGQVVNSPLHF.

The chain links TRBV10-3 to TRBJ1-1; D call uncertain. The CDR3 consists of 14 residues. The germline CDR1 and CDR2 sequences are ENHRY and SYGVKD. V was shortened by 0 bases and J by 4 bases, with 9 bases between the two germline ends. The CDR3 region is CAISESLGFTEAFF. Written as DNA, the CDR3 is TGTGCCATCAGTGAGTCCCTCGGGTTCACTGAAGCTTTCTTT.

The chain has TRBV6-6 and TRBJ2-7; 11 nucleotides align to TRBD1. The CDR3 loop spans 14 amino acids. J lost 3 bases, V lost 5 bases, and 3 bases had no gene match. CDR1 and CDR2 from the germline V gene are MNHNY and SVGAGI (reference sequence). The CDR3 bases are TGTGCCAGCAGTCCGGGACAGGGGGTCTACGAGCAGTACTTC. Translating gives CASSPGQGVYEQYF.

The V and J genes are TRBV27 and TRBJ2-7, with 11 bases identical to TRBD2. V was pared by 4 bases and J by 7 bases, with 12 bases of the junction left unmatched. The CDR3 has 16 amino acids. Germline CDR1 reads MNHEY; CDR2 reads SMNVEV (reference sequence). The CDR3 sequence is CASSSTRLAGLREQYF. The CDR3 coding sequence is TGTGCCAGCAGTTCTACCAGACTAGCGGGATTAAGGGAGCAGTACTTC.

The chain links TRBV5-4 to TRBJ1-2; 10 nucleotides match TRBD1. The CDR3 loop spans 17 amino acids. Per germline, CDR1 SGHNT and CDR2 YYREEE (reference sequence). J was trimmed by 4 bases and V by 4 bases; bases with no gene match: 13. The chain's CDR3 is CASSPMYAGQGGYGYTF. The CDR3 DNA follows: TGTGCCAGCAGCCCGATGTATGCCGGACAGGGGGGCTATGGCTACACCTTC.

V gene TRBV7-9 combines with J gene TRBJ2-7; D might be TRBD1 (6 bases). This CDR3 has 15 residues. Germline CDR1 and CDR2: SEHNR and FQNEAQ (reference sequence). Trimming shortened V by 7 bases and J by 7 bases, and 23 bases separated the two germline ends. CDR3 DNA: TGTGCCAGCACTTTGGGCAGGGGTTTATTTGAGGAGCAGTACTTC. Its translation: CASTLGRGLFEEQYF.

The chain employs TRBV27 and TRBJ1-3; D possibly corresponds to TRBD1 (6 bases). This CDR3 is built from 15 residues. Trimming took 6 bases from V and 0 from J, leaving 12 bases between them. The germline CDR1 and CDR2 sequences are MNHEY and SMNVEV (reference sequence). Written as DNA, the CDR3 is TGTGCCAGCAGATCTGGGGGCCTCTCTGGAAACACCATATATTTT. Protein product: CASRSGGLSGNTIYF.

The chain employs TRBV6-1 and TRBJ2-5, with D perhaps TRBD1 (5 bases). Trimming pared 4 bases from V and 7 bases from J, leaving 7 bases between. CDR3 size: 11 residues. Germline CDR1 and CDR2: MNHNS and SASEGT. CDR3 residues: CASSGGGTQYF. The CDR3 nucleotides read TGTGCCAGCAGTGGGGGCGGGACCCAGTACTTC.

As DNA, the CDR3 is TGCGCCAGCAGTGATGGGGCTGGCTACACCTTC. The encoded protein is CASSDGAGYTF. V is TRBV10-1 and J is TRBJ1-2, with a tentative D call TRBD1 (5 bases). CDR1 is WNHNN, CDR2 SYGVQD, per germline (reference sequence). V lost 3 bases and J 7 bases, leaving 6 bases between the germline ends. This CDR3 is built from 11 residues.

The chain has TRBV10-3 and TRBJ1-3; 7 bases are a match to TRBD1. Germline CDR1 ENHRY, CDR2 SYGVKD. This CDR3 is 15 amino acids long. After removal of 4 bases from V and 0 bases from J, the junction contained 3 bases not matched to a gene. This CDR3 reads CAISARQGSGNTIYF. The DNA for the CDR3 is TGTGCCATCAGTGCCAGACAGGGCTCTGGAAACACCATATATTTT.

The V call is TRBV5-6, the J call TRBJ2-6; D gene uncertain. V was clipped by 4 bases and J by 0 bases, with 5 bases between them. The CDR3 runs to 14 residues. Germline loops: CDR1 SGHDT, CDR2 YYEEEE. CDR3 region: CASSLYSGANVLTF. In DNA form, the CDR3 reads TGTGCCAGCAGCCTTTACTCTGGGGCCAACGTCCTGACTTTC.

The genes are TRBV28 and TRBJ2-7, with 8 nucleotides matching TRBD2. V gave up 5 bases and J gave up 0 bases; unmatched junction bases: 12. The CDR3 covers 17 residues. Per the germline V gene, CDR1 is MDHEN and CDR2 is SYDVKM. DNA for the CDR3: TGTGCCAGCAGTCCCCCCCTAGCGGGCCCGAGCTCCTACGAGCAGTACTTC. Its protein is CASSPPLAGPSSYEQYF.

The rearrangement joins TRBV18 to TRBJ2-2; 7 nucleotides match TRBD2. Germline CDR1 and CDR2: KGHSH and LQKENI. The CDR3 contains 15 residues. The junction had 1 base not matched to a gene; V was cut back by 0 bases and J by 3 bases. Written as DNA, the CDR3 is TGTGCCAGCTCACCACCGCGGGGGTACACCGGGGAGCTGTTTTTT. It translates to CASSPPRGYTGELFF.

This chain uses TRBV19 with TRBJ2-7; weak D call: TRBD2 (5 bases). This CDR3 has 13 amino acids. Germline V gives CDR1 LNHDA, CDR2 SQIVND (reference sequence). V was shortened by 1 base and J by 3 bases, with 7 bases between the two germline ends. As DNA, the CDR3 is TGTGCCAGTAGTATAGGCGAGGGCTACGAGCAGTACTTC. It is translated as CASSIGEGYEQYF.